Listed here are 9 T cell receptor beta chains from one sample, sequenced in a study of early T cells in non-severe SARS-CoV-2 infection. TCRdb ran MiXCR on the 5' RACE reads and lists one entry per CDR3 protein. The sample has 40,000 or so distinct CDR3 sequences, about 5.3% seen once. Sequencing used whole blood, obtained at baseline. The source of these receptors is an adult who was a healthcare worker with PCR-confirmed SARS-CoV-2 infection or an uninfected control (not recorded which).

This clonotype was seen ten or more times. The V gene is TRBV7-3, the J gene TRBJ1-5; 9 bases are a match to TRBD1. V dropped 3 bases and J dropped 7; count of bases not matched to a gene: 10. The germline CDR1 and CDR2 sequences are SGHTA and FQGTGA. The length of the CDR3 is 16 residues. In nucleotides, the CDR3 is TGTGCCAGCAGCTTTCGTACGGACAGGGGAAGGCAGCCCCAGCATTTT. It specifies CASSFRTDRGRQPQHF.

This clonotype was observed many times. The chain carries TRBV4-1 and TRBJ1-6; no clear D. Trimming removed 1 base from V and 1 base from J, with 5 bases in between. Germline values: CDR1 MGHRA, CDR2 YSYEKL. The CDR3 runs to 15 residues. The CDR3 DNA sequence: TGCGCCAGCAGCCAAGGACAATCCTATAATTCACCCCTCCACTTT. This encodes CASSQGQSYNSPLHF.

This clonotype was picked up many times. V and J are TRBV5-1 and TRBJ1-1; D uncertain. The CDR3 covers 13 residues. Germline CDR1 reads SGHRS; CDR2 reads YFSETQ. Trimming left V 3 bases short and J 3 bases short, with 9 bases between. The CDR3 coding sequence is TGCGCCAGCAGCTCGAAGGGTGACACTGAAGCTTTCTTT. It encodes CASSSKGDTEAFF.

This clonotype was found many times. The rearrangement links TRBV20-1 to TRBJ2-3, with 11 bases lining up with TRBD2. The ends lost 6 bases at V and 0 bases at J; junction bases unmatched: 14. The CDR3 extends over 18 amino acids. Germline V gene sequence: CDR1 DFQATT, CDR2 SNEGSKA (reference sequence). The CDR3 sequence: CSADGTGTSGGSTDTQYF. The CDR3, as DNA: TGCAGTGCCGACGGAACCGGGACTAGCGGAGGCAGCACAGATACGCAGTATTTT.

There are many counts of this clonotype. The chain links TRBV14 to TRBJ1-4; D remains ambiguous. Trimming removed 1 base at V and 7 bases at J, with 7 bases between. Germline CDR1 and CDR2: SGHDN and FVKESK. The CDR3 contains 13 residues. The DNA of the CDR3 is TGTGCCAGCAGCCAAGTTCAACTTGAAAAACTGTTTTTT. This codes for CASSQVQLEKLFF.

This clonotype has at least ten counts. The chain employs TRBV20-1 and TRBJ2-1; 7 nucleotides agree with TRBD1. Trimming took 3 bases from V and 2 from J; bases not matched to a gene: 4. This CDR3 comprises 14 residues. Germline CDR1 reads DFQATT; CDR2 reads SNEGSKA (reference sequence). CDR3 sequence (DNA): TGCAGTGCTAGTCGGCAGGGGGCCTACAATGAGCAGTTCTTC. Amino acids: CSASRQGAYNEQFF.

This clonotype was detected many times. The CDR3 sequence: CASSPSRTPYNEQFF. The CDR3, as DNA: TGTGCCAGCAGTCCATCCAGGACACCTTACAATGAGCAGTTCTTC. The chain uses TRBV2 and TRBJ2-1; D is perhaps TRBD1 (5 bases). CDR3 length: 15 amino acids. Germline V gene sequence: CDR1 SNHLY, CDR2 FYNNEI. V lost 5 bases, J lost 4 bases, and 15 bases lay in between.

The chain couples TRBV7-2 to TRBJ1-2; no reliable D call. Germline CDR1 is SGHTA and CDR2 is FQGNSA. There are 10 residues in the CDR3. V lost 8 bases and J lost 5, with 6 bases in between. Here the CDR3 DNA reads TGTGCCAGCGGCTCTTATGGCTACACCTTC. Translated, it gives CASGSYGYTF. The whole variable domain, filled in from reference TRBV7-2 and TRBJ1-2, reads GAGVSQSPSNKVTEKGKDVELRCDPISGHTALYWYRQSLGQGLEFLIYFQGNSAPDKSGLPSDRFSAERTGGSVSTLTIQRTQQEDSAVYLCASGSYGYTFGSGTRLTVV.

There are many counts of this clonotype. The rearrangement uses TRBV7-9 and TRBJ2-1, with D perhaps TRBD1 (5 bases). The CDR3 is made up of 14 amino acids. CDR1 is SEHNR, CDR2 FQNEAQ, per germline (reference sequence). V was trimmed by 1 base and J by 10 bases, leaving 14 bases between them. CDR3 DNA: TGTGCCAGCAGCTTAGTCACCACAGGTGGAGAGCAGTTCTTC. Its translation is CASSLVTTGGEQFF.